The present entry profiles one T cell receptor (beta chain) with its context. Germline CDR1 and CDR2: SGHKS and YYEKEE (reference sequence). V was clipped by 3 bases and J by 0 bases, with 13 bases between them. This CDR3 contains 16 residues. TCRdb re-analysed the RT-PCR reads in MiXCR, keeping a single row per CDR3 protein. This sample carries some 550,000 distinct CDR3 sequences, under 30% of them seen once, and the ten largest clones take 2.8%. This entry belongs to a study of response to subunit inactivated influenza vaccine. The same sample was also used in a study of T cells expressing NK-cell markers. That work contributes: UMI-tagged 5'RACE template switching yielded the TCR beta cDNA.

The TCR originated in a man between 50 and 59 years old who received an inactivated influenza vaccine. The V call is TRBV5-5, the J call TRBJ1-3; D perhaps matches TRBD1 (5 bases). The specimen comprised CD4+ T cells sorted from PBMCs, sampled about 11 days after vaccination. The chain's CDR3 is CASSWGPQGSGNTIYF. For the CDR3, the DNA is TGTGCCAGCAGCTGGGGCCCCCAGGGCTCTGGAAACACCATATATTTT. Together with reference TRBV5-5 and TRBJ1-3, the CDR3 gives the full variable domain: DAGVTQSPTHLIKTRGQQVTLRCSPISGHKSVSWYQQVLGQGPQFIFQYYEKEERGRGNFPDRFSARQFPNYSSELNVNALLLGDSALYLCASSWGPQGSGNTIYFGEGSWLTVV.